Shown below are 12 T cell receptor beta chains from a single sample sequenced in a study of shared clonotypes between healthy human individuals (dated by TCRdb to between 2020 and 2021). The library was built by means of the immunoSEQ multiplex PCR assay. Here the immuneACCESS table is served through TCRdb, limited to in-frame sequences with V and J called. Missing clones are a known gap in these copies; in checked studies unresolved V genes cover under half, and the rest lacks a known reason. The sample has about 2.4 million clones on record, roughly 92% of them singletons. The top ten clonotypes cover roughly 0.15% of the sample. Sequencing input: naive CD4+ T cells sorted from blood. The meaning of the sample's cell subset or site label: CD45RA+ positively selected. The receptors were gathered from a man between 18 and 35 years old in good health.

CDR3 protein: CASSLYGTTIQYF. CDR3 bases: TGTGCCAGCAGTTTATATGGGACTACGATACAGTATTTT. The J gene is TRBJ2-3, the V gene TRBV28, with TRBD2 identical over 7 bases. V was pared by 1 base and J by 12 bases, with 7 bases of the junction left unmatched. Germline CDR1 is MDHEN and CDR2 is SYDVKM. The CDR3 loop spans 13 amino acids.

This clone was seen only a few times. The sample carries other DNA sequences with the same CDR3. The rearrangement joins TRBV18 to TRBJ2-1; 10 nucleotides match TRBD2. This CDR3 is 13 amino acids long. Germline CDR1 reads KGHSH; CDR2 reads LQKENI. Unmatched junction bases numbered 0, after V lost 0 bases and J lost 10 bases. CDR3 DNA sequence: TGTGCCAGCTCACCACCGGGACTAGCGGAGCAGTTCTTC. Protein sequence: CASSPPGLAEQFF.

The chain employs TRBV10-3 and TRBJ1-2, with D possibly TRBD1 on 5 matching bases. The CDR3 extends over 13 amino acids. In germline, CDR1 is ENHRY, CDR2 SYGVKD. With 3 bases removed from V and 5 bases from J, the gap between germline ends came to 10 bases. In DNA, the CDR3 is TGTGCCATCAGTGAAGGGGCAGGGTATGGCTACACCTTC. Protein sequence: CAISEGAGYGYTF.

This chain connects TRBV6-6 to TRBJ1-1; D is perhaps TRBD1 (5 bases). Germline V gives CDR1 MNHNY, CDR2 SVGAGI (reference sequence). Trimming stripped 7 bases from V and 4 bases from J, with 19 bases between. This CDR3 region has 15 residues. The DNA of the CDR3 is TGTGCCAGCACCCGGACACGTCTGAGGAGCACTGAAGCTTTCTTT. Protein: CASTRTRLRSTEAFF.

The rearrangement uses TRBV13 and TRBJ2-7; 10 positions match TRBD2. Germline V gives CDR1 PRHDT, CDR2 FYEKMQ (reference sequence). The CDR3 totals 18 residues. V shed 0 bases, J shed 4 bases, and the junction held 12 bases outside the gene matches. Here the CDR3 reads CASSLGVLAGERTYEQYF. For the CDR3, the DNA is TGTGCCAGCAGCTTAGGAGTGCTAGCGGGAGAGAGAACGTACGAGCAGTACTTC.

The chain recombines TRBV9 with TRBJ2-1; D unresolved. The CDR3 sequence is 13 residues long. Germline V lookup: CDR1 SGDLS, CDR2 YYNGEE. V was trimmed by 0 bases and J by 9 bases, leaving 10 bases between them. The CDR3 DNA reads TGTGCCAGCAGCGTAGATTATACGGGTGAGCAGTTCTTC. Translating it yields CASSVDYTGEQFF.

J is TRBJ1-5 and V is TRBV7-9, with D uncertain. The V end was cut by 4 bases, the J end by 0 bases, with 10 bases between. The CDR3 contains 15 residues. Per the germline V gene, CDR1 is SEHNR and CDR2 is FQNEAQ (reference sequence). CDR3 protein: CASSSGGDSNQPQHF. In DNA form, the CDR3 reads TGTGCCAGCAGCTCGGGTGGCGATAGCAATCAGCCCCAGCATTTT. Using reference TRBV7-9 and TRBJ1-5 for the parts outside the CDR3, the full variable domain is DTGVSQNPRHKITKRGQNVTFRCDPISEHNRLYWYRQTLGQGPEFLTYFQNEAQLEKSRLLSDRFSAERPKGSFSTLEIQRTEQGDSAMYLCASSSGGDSNQPQHFGDGTRLSIL.

V and J are TRBV5-6 and TRBJ1-2; no reliable D call. This CDR3 contains 14 residues. Trimming cost V 4 bases and J 4 bases, with 14 bases left between them. The germline gives CDR1 SGHDT, CDR2 YYEEEE. The CDR3 region has the DNA TGTGCCAGCAGCCTAAAGCGGGTCCCCTATGGCTACACCTTC. Protein sequence: CASSLKRVPYGYTF.

This clone was counted only a few times. Within the sample, other DNA sequences also encode this same CDR3. The V gene is TRBV7-9, the J gene TRBJ1-1, with D unresolved. V lost 6 bases and J lost 0, with 11 bases in between. Germline V gives CDR1 SEHNR, CDR2 FQNEAQ (reference sequence). The CDR3 covers 14 residues. The CDR3 nucleotides are TGTGCCAGCAGTCCTGGACGGCTGAACACTGAAGCTTTCTTT. It yields the protein CASSPGRLNTEAFF.

The chain combines TRBV15 with TRBJ2-4; no reliable D call. The CDR3 is 13 amino acids. Germline V gene lookup returns CDR1 LNHNV and CDR2 YYDKDF (reference sequence). V lost 3 bases to trimming and J lost 3 bases, with 6 bases between them. CDR3 in DNA: TGTGCCACCAGCAGCCCGGGCAAAAACATTCAGTACTTC. As protein: CATSSPGKNIQYF.

The chain couples TRBV27 to TRBJ2-7, with 9 bases lining up with TRBD1. Germline loops: CDR1 MNHEY, CDR2 SMNVEV (reference sequence). The CDR3 extends over 14 amino acids. Germline trimming cut 2 bases from V and 8 bases from J; bases unmatched to any gene: 7. CDR3 region: CASSLGTGTRKQYF. The CDR3 bases are TGTGCCAGCAGTTTAGGGACAGGGACGAGGAAGCAGTACTTC.

The genes are TRBV7-2 and TRBJ2-7; 7 bases line up with TRBD2. With V trimmed by 2 bases and J by 2 bases, 12 bases remained unmatched. There are 17 residues in the CDR3. Germline V gene sequence: CDR1 SGHTA, CDR2 FQGNSA. In DNA, the CDR3 is TGTGCCAGCAGCTTAAGTCTAGCGGACCCGAGGCCCTACGAGCAGTACTTC. Encoded protein: CASSLSLADPRPYEQYF.